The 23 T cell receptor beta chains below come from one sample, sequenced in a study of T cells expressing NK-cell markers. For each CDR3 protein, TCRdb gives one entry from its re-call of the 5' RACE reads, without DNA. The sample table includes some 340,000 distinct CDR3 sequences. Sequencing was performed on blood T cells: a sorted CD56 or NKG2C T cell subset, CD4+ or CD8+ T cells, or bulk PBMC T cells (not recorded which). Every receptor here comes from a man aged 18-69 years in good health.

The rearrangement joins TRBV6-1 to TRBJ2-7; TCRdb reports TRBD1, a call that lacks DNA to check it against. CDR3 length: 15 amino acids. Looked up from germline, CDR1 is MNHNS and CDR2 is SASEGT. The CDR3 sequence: CASSLTSQGGYEQYF.

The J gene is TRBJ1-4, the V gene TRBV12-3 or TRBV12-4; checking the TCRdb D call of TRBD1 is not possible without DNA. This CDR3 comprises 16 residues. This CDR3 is CASRITGVRANEKLFF.

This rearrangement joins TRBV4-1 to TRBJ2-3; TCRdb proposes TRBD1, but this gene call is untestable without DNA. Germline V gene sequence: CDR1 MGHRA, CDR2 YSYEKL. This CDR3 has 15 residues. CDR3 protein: CASSQEGRTSDTQYF.

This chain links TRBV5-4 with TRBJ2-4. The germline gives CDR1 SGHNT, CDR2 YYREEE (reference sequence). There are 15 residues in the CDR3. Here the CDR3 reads CASSLGAATKNIQYF.

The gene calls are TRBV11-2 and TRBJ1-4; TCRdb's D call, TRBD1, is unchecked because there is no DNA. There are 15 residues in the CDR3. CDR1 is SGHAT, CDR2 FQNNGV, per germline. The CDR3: CASSPRQASGEKLFF.

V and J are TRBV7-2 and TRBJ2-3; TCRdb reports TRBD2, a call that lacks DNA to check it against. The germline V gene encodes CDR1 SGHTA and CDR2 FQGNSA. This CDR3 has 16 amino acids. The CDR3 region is CASTQTSGGNGATQYF.

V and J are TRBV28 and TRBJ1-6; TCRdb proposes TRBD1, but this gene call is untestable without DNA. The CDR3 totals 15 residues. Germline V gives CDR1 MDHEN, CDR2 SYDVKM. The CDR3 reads CASSSSGTGDSPLHF.

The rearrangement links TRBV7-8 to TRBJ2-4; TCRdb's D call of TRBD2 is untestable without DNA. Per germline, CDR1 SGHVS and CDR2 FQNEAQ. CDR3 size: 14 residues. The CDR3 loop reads CASSLDVGLNIQYF.

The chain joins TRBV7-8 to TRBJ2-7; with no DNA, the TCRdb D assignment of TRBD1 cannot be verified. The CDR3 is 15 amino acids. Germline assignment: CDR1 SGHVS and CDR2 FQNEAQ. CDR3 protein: CASSQYSGTGSEQYF.

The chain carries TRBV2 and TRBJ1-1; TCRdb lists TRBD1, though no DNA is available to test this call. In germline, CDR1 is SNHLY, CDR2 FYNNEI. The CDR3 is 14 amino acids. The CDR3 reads CASRRQGGNTEAFF.

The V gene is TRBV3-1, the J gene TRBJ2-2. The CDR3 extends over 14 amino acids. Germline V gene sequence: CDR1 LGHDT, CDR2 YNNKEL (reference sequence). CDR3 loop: CASSVLTSTGELFF.

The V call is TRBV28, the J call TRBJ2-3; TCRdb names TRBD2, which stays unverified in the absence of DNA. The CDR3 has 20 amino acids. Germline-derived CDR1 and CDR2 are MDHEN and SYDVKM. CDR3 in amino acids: CASSFYYKVSGGANTDTQYF.

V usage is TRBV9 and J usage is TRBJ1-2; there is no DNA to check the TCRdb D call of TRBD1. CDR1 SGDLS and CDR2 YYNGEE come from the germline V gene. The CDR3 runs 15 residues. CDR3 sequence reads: CASSAEGTGSYGYTF. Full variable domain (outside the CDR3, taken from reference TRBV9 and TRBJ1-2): DSGVTQTPKHLITATGQRVTLRCSPRSGDLSVYWYQQSLDQGLQFLIQYYNGEERAKGNILERFSAQQFPDLHSELNLSSLELGDSALYFCASSAEGTGSYGYTFGSGTRLTVV.

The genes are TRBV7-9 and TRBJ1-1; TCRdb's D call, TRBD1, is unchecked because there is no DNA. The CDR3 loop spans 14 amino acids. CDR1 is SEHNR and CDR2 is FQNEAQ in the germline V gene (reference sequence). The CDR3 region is CASSLTGAGAEAFF. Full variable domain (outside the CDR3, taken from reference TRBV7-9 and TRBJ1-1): DTGVSQNPRHKITKRGQNVTFRCDPISEHNRLYWYRQTLGQGPEFLTYFQNEAQLEKSRLLSDRFSAERPKGSFSTLEIQRTEQGDSAMYLCASSLTGAGAEAFFGQGTRLTVV.

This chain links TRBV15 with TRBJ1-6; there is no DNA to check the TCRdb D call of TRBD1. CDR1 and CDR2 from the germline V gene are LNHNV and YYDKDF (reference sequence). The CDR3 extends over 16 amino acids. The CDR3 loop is CATSREPGEAGSPLHF.

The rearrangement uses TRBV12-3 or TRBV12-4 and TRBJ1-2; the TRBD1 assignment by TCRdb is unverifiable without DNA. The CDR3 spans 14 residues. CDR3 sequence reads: CASSWNRVVDGYTF.

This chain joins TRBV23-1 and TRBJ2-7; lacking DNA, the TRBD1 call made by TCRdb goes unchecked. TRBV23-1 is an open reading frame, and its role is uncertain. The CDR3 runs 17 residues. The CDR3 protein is CASSQSVRTGSSYEQYF.

CDR3 protein: CASYPDQRNTGELFF. This chain joins TRBV12-3 or TRBV12-4 and TRBJ2-2; TCRdb returns TRBD1, unconfirmable since there is no DNA. This CDR3 is built from 15 residues.

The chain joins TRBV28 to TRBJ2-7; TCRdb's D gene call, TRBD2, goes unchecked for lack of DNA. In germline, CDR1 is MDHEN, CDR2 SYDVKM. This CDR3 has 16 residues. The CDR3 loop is CASSIPTGTTTYEQYF.

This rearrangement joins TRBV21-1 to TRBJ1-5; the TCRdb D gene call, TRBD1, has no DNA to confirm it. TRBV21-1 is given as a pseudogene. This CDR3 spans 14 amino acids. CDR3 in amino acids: CASSGGQVNQPQHF.

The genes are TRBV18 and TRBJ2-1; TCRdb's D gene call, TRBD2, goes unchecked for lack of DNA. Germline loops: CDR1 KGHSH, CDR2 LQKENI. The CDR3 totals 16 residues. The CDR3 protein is CASSSVSGGKNNEQFF.

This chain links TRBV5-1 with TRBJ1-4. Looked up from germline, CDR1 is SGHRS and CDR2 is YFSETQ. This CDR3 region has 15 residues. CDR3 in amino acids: CASSWEGPPKEKLFF. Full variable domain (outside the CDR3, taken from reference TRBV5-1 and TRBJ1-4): KAGVTQTPRYLIKTRGQQVTLSCSPISGHRSVSWYQQTPGQGLQFLFEYFSETQRNKGNFPGRFSGRQFSNSRSEMNVSTLELGDSALYLCASSWEGPPKEKLFFGSGTQLSVL.

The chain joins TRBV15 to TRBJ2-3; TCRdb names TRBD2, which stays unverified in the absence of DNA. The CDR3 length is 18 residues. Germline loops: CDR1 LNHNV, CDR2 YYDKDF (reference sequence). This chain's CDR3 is CATSRARTSGLPTDTQYF.